This TCR beta chain was obtained from a study of cytomegalovirus exposure and HLA in healthy donors. Points from the study as a whole: Reportedly, HLA-A and HLA-B alleles of most subjects were accurately predicted from TCR beta.

The PCR made use of 60 Vbeta and 13 Jbeta primers. Generated by immunoSEQ multiplex PCR, the TCRdb table keeps only in-frame clones and is missing some. The profile shows 100,000 to 150,000 clones, about four fifths of them singletons. This clone showed up just a few times. The antigen is undetermined. With 0 bases clipped from V and 6 bases from J, the junction kept 5 bases outside the gene matches. CDR1 is SGHDT and CDR2 is YYEEEE in the germline V gene. CDR3 length equals 17 residues. Sequencing was carried out using PBMCs. This receptor was obtained from a man aged 25 to 40 in good health and CMV-seronegative. The chain joins TRBV5-6 to TRBJ2-4; 14 bases match TRBD2. CDR3 region: CASSLGLAGGPPNIQYF. CDR3 coding DNA: TGTGCCAGCAGCTTGGGACTAGCGGGAGGGCCCCCAAACATTCAGTACTTC.